One sample yielded the 2 T cell receptor beta chains listed below, sequenced in a study of cytomegalovirus exposure and HLA in healthy donors. PCR used 60 Vbeta primers and 13 Jbeta primers. Generated by immunoSEQ multiplex PCR, the TCRdb table keeps only in-frame clones and is missing some. Among about 190,000 clones listed, 80% to 90% were seen once. Input material: PBMCs. Receptor source: a woman in her 30s in good health and CMV-seronegative.

V and J are TRBV2 and TRBJ2-5; 14 bases match TRBD2. The CDR3 has 15 residues. Germline-derived CDR1 and CDR2 are SNHLY and FYNNEI. V lost 5 bases, J lost 3 bases, and 2 bases stayed unmatched. CDR3 bases: TGTGCCAGCAGTCGACTAGCGGGAGGGGAAGAGACCCAGTACTTC. It encodes CASSRLAGGEETQYF.

CDR3 sequence: CASSLDRVGTDTQYF. CDR3 bases: TGCGCCAGCAGCTTGGACAGGGTGGGGACAGATACGCAGTATTTT. The chain uses TRBV5-1 and TRBJ2-3; D might be TRBD1 (6 bases). Germline CDR1 and CDR2: SGHRS and YFSETQ. The CDR3 extends over 15 amino acids. Trimming took 0 bases from V and 3 from J, leaving 11 bases between them.